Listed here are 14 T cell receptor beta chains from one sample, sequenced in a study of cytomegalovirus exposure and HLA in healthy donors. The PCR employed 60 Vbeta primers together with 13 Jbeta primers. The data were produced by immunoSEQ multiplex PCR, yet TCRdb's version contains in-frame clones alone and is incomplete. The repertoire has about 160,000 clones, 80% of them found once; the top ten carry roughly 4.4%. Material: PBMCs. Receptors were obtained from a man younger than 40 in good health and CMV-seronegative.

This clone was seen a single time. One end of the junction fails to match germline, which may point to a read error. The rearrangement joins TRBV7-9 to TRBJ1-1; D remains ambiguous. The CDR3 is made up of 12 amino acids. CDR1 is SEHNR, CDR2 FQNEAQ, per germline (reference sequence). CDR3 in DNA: TGTTCCAGCAGCCACATGAACACTGAAGCTTTCTTT. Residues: CSSSHMNTEAFF.

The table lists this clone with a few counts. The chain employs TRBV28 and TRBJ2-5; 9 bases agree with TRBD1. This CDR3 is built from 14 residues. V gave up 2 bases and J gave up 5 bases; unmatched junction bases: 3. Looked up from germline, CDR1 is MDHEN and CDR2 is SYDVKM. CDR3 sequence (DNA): TGTGCCAGCAGTTTAGGACAGGGGAGGGAGACCCAGTACTTC. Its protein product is CASSLGQGRETQYF.

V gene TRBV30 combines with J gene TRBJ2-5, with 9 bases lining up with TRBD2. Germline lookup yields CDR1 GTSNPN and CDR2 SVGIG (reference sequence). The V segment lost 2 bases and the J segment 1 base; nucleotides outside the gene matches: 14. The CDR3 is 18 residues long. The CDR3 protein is CAWSMFARGGSIQETQYF. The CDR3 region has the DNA TGTGCCTGGAGTATGTTTGCGCGGGGGGGCTCGATCCAAGAGACCCAGTACTTC.

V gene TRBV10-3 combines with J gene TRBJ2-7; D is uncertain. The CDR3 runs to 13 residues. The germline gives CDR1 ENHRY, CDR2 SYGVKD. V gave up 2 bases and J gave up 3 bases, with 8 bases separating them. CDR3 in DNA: TGTGCCATCAGTGAGGCACCTAACTACGAGCAGTACTTC. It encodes CAISEAPNYEQYF.

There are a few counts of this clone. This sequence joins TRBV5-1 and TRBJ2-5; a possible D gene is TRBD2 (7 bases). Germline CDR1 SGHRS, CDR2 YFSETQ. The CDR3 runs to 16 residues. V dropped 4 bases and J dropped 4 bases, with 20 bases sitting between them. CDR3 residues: CASSPRGASVGETQYF. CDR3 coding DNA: TGCGCCAGCAGCCCCCGGGGGGCTAGCGTAGGAGAGACCCAGTACTTC.

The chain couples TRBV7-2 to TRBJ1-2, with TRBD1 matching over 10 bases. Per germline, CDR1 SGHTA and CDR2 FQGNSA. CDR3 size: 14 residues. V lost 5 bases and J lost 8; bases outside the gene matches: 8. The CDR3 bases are TGTGCCAGCAGCCAACGACAGGGGGCCAAAGGCTACACCTTC. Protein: CASSQRQGAKGYTF.

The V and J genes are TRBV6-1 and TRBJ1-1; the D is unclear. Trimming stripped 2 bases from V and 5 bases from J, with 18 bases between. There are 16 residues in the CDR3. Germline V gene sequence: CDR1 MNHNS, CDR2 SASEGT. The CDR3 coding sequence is TGTGCCAGCAGTGAAACCCCCTCTTGGCAGAGGACTGAAGCTTTCTTT. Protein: CASSETPSWQRTEAFF.

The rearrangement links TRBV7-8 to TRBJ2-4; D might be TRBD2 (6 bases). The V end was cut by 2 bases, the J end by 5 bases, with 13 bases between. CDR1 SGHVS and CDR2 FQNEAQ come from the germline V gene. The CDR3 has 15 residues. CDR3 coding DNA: TGTGCCAGCAGCTTACCCGGGCCGGGAGAAAACATTCAGTACTTC. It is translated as CASSLPGPGENIQYF.

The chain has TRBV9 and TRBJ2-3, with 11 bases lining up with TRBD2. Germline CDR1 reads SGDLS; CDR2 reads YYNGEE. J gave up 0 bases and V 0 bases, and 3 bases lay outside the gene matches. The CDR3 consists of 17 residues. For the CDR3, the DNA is TGTGCCAGCAGCGTAGAGGGACTAGCGGTTAGCACAGATACGCAGTATTTT. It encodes CASSVEGLAVSTDTQYF. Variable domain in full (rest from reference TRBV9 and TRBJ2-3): DSGVTQTPKHLITATGQRVTLRCSPRSGDLSVYWYQQSLDQGLQFLIQYYNGEERAKGNILERFSAQQFPDLHSELNLSSLELGDSALYFCASSVEGLAVSTDTQYFGPGTRLTVL.

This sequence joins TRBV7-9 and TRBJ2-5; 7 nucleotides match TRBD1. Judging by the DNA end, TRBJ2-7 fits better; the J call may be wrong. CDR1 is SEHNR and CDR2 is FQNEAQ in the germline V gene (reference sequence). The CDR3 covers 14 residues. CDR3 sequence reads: CAITGTVGIYEQYF. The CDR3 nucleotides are TGTGCCATCACCGGGACAGTGGGAATATACGAGCAGTACTTC.

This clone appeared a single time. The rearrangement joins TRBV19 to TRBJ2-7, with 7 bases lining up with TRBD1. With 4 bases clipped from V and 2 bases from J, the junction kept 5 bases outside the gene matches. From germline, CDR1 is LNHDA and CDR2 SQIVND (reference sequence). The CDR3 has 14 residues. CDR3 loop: CASSRVTGAYEQYF. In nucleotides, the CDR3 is TGTGCCAGTAGTAGAGTAACAGGGGCCTACGAGCAGTACTTC.

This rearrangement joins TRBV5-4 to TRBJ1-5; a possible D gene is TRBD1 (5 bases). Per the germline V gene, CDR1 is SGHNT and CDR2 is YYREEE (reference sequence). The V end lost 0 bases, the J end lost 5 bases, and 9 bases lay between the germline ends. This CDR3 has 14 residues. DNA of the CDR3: TGTGCCAGCAGCTTGGAAGGGGAGGATCAGCCCCAGCATTTT. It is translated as CASSLEGEDQPQHF.

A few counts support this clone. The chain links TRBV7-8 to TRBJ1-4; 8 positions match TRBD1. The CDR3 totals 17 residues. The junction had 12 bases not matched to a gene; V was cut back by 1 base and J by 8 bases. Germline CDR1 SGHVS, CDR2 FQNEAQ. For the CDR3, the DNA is TGTGCCAGCAGCTTAGGGACAGGGTGGGGGTTGAGAGAAAAACTGTTTTTT. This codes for CASSLGTGWGLREKLFF.

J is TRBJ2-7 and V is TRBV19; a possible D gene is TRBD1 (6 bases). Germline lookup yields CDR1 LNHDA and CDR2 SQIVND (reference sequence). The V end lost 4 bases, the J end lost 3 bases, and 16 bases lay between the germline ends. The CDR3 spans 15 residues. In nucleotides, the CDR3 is TGTGCCAGTAGTACCCAACCACAGGGCCACTACGAGCAGTACTTC. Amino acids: CASSTQPQGHYEQYF.